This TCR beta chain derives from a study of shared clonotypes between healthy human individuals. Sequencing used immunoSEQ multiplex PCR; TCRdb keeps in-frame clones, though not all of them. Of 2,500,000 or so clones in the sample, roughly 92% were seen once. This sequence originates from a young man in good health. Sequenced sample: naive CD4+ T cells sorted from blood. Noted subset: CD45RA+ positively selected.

The CDR3 coding sequence is TGCGCCAGCAGCTTGGTGGGGGACCAAGCTAGCAATCAGCCCCAGCATTTT. Translating it yields CASSLVGDQASNQPQHF. The chain couples TRBV5-1 to TRBJ1-5; tentatively, D is TRBD1 (5 bases). The CDR3 covers 17 residues. Germline assignment: CDR1 SGHRS and CDR2 YFSETQ. Trimming shortened V by 0 bases and J by 0 bases, and 13 bases separated the two germline ends.